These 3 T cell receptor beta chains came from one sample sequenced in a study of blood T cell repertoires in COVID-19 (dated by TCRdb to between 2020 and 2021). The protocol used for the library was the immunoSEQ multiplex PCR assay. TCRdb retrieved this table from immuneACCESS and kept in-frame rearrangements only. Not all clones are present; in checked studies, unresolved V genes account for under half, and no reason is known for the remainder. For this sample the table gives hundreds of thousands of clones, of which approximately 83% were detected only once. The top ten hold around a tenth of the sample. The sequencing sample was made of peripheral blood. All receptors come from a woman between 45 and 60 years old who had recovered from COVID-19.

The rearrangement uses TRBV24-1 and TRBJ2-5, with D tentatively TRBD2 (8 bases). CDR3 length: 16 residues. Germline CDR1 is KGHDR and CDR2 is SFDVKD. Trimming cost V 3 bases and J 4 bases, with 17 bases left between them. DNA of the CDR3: TGTGCCACCAGTGATCGAGGGGGCGCGGGAGGAGAGACCCAGTACTTC. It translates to CATSDRGGAGGETQYF.

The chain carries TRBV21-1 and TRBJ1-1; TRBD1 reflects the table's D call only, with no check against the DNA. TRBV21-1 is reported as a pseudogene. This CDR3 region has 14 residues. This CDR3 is CASSANRGHTEAFF. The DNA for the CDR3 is TGTGCCAGCAGCGCGAACAGGGGGCACACTGAAGCTTTCTTT.

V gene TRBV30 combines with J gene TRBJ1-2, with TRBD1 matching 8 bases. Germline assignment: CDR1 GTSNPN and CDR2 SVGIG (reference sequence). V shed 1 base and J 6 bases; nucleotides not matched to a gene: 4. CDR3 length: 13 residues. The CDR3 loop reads CAWSAGQGDGYTF. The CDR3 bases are TGTGCCTGGAGTGCCGGACAGGGTGATGGCTACACCTTC.